These 2 T cell receptor beta chains came from one sample sequenced in a study of T cells in localized non-small cell lung cancer. Libraries were prepared by immunoSEQ multiplex PCR; TCRdb keeps only in-frame clonotypes and omits some of them. Altogether tens of thousands of clones are present, around 90% being singletons, with the ten largest covering about 15%. This specimen was peripheral blood, taken before any cancer treatment. These receptors were obtained from a man between 40 and 70 years old with stage I squamous cell lung carcinoma.

The chain links TRBV14 to TRBJ1-2; no clear D. V lost 0 bases, J lost 6 bases, and 8 bases lay in between. This CDR3 is 13 amino acids long. Germline V gene data show CDR1 as SGHDN and CDR2 as FVKESK. The CDR3 loop reads CASSQDRGNGYTF. CDR3 bases: TGTGCCAGCAGCCAAGATCGAGGGAATGGCTACACCTTC.

This clone has only a few counts. This rearrangement joins TRBV5-4 to TRBJ1-6; D uncertain. V shed 0 bases and J shed 0 bases, with 7 bases lying between them. The CDR3 contains 16 residues. Per the germline V gene, CDR1 is SGHNT and CDR2 is YYREEE (reference sequence). CDR3 in amino acids: CASSLVGSSYNSPLHF. As DNA, the CDR3 is TGTGCCAGCAGCTTGGTCGGGAGCTCCTATAATTCACCCCTCCACTTT.